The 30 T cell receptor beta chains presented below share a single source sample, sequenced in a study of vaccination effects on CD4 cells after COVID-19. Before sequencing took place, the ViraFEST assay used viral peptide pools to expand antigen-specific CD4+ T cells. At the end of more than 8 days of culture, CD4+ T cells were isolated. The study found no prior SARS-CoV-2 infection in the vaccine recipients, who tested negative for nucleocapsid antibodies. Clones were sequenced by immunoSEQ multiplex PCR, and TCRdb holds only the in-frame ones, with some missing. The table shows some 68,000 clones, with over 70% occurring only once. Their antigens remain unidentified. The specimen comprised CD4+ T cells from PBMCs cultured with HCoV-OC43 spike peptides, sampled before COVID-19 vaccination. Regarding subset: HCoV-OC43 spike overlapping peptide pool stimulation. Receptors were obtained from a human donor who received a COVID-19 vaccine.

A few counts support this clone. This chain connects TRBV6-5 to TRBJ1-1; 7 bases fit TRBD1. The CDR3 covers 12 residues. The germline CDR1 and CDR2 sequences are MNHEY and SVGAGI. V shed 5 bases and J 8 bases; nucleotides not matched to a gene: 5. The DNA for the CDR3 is TGTGCCAGCAGTACGGCCAGGGGGGAAGCTTTCTTT. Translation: CASSTARGEAFF.

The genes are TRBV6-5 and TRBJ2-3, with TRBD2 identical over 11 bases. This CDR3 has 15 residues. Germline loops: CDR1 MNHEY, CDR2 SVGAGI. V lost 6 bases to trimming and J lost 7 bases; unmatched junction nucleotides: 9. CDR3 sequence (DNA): TGTGCCAGCAGCACCGTAGCGGGGGGGAAAAATACGCAGTATTTT. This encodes CASSTVAGGKNTQYF.

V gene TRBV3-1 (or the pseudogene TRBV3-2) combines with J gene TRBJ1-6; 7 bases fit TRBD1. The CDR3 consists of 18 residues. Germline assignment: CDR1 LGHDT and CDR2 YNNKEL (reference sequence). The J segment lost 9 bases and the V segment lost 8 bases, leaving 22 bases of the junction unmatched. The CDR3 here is CASGETGLLPIRFSPLHF. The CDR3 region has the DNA TGTGCCAGCGGGGAGACAGGGCTACTGCCAATTCGCTTTTCACCCCTCCACTTT.

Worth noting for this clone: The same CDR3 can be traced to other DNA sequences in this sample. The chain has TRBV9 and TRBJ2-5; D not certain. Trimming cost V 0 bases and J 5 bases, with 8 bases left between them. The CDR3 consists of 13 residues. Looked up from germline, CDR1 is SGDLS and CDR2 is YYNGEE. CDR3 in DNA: TGTGCCAGCAGCGTAGGGGGTGGGGAGACCCAGTACTTC. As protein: CASSVGGGETQYF.

As DNA, the CDR3 is TGTGCCAGCAGTTCGGAGAATAACTATGGCTACACCTTC. Translation: CASSSENNYGYTF. The chain employs TRBV12-3 or TRBV12-4 and TRBJ1-2; D gene unclear. V lost 4 bases to trimming and J lost 1 base, with 7 bases between them. The CDR3 runs to 13 residues.

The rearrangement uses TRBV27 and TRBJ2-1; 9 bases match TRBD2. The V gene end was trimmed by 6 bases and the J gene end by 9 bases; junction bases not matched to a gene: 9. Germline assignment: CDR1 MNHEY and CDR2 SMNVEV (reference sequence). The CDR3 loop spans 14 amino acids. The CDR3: CASRGGLAYTEQFF. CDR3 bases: TGTGCCAGCAGAGGGGGACTAGCCTATACTGAGCAGTTCTTC.

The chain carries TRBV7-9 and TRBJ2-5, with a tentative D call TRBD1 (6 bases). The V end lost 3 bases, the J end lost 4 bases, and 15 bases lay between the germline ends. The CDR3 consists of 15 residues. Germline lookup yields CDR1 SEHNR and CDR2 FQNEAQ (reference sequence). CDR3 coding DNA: TGTGCCAGCAGCTTTCAGGGGTCGGTGGGAGAGACCCAGTACTTC. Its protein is CASSFQGSVGETQYF.

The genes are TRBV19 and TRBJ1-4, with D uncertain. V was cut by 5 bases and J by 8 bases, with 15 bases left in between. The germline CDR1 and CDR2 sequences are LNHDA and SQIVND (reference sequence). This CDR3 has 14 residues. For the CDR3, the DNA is TGTGCCAGTAGTGAATCTCAAACTCGCGAAAAACTGTTTTTT. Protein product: CASSESQTREKLFF.

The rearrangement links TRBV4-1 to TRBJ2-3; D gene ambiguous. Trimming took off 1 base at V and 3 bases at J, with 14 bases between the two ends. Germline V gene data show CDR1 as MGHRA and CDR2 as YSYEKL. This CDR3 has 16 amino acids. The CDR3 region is CASSQVPRSDTDTQYF. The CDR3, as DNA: TGCGCCAGCAGCCAAGTTCCCAGGAGCGATACAGATACGCAGTATTTT.

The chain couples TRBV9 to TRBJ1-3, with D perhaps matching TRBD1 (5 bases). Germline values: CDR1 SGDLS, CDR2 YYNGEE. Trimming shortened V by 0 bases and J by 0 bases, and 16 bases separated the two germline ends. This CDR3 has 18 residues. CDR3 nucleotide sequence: TGTGCCAGCAGCGTAGGGTCGCTCATGGGGCTCTCTGGAAACACCATATATTTT. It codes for CASSVGSLMGLSGNTIYF.

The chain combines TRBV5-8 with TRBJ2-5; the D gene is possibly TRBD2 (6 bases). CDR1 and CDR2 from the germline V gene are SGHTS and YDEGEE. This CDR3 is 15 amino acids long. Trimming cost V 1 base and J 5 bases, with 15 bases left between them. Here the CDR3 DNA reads TGTGCCAGCAGCTTGACCGGAGGGGCTGCGGAGACCCAGTACTTC. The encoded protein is CASSLTGGAAETQYF.

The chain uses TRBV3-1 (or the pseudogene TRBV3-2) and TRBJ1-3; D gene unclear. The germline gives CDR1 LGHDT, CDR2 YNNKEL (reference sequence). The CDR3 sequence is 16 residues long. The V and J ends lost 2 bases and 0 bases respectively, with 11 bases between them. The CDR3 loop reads CASSQRTKSSGNTIYF. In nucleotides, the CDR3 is TGTGCCAGCAGCCAACGCACGAAAAGCTCTGGAAACACCATATATTTT.

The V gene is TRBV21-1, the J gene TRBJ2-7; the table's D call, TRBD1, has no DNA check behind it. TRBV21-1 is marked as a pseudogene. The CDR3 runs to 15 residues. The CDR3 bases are TGTGCCAGCGACAGACAGGGGGGACCATCCTACGAGCAGTACGTC. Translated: CASDRQGGPSYEQYV.

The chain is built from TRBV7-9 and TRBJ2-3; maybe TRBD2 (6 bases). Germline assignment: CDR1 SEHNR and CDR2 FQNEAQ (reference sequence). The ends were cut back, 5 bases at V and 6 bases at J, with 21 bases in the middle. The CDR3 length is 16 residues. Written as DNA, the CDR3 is TGTGCCAGCAGCGTGGAGGGCAGGTCCCTGGAGGATACGCAGTATTTT. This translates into CASSVEGRSLEDTQYF.

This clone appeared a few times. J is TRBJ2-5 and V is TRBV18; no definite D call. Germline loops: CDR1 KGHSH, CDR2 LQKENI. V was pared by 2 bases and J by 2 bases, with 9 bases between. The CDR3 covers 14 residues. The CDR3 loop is CASSPSRSQETQYF. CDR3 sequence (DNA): TGTGCCAGCTCACCATCTAGGAGTCAAGAGACCCAGTACTTC.

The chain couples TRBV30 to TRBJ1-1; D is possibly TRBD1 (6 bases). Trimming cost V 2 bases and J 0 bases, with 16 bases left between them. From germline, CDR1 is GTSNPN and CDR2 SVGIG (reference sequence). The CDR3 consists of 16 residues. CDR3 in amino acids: CAWSFAGGYVNTEAFF. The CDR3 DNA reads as TGTGCCTGGAGTTTCGCGGGGGGCTATGTGAACACTGAAGCTTTCTTT.

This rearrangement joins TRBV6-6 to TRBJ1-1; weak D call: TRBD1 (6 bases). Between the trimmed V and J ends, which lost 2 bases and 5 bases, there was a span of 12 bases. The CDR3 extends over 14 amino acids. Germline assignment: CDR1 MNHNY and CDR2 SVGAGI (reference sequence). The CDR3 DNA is TGTGCCAGCAGTTACGGCAGGGGCGGGACTGAAGCTTTCTTT. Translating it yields CASSYGRGGTEAFF.

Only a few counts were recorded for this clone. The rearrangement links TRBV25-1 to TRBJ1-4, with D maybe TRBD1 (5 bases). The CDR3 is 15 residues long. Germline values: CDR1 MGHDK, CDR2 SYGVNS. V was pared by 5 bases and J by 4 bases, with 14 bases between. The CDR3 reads CASSLPGTVNEKLFF. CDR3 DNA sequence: TGTGCCAGCAGTCTACCCGGGACCGTTAATGAAAAACTGTTTTTT. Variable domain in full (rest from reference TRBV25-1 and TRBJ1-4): EADIYQTPRYLVIGTGKKITLECSQTMGHDKMYWYQQDPGMELHLIHYSYGVNSTEKGDLSSESTVSRIRTEHFPLTLESARPSHTSQYLCASSLPGTVNEKLFFGSGTQLSVL.

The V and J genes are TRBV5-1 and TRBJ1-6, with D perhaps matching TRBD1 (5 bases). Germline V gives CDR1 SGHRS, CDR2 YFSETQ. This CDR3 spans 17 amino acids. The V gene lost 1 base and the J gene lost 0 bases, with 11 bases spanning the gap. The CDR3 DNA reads TGCGCCAGCAGCTTGAGGACACTGAGCTCCTATAATTCACCCCTCCACTTT. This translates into CASSLRTLSSYNSPLHF.

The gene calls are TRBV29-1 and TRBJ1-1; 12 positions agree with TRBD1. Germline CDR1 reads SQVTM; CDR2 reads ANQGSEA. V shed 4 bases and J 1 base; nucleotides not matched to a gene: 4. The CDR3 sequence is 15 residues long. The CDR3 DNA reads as TGCAGCGTTGTAGGGACAGGGGGCAAGAACACTGAAGCTTTCTTT. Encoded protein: CSVVGTGGKNTEAFF.

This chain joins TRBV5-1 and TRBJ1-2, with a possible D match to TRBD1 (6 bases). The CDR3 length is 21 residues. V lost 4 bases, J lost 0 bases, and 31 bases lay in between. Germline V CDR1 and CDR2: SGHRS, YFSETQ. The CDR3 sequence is CASSNMGLDSLLTATNYGYTF. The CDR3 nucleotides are TGCGCCAGCAGCAATATGGGCTTGGACAGCTTACTCACGGCTACTAACTATGGCTACACCTTC.

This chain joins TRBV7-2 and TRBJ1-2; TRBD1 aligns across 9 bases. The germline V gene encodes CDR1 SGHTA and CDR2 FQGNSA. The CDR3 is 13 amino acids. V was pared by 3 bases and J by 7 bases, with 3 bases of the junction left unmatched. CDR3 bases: TGTGCCAGCAGCTTCGACAGGGGGGTTGGCTACACCTTC. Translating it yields CASSFDRGVGYTF.

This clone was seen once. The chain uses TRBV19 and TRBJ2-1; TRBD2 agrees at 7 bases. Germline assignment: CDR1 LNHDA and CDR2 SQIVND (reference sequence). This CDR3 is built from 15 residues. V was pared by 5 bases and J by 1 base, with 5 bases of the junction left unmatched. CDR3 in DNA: TGTGCCAGTAGTTGGGGAGGGAGATCCTACAATGAGCAGTTCTTC. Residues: CASSWGGRSYNEQFF.

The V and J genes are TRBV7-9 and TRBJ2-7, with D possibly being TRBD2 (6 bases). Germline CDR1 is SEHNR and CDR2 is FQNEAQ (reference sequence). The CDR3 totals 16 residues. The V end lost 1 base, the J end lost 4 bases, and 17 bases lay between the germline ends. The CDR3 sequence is CASSLGGARAKYEQYV. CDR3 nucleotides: TGTGCCAGCAGCTTAGGCGGGGCACGGGCGAAGTACGAGCAGTACGTC.

For the CDR3, the DNA is TGTGCCAGCAGTTACTCGGGGACAGGCTTCTACGAGCAGTACGTC. This gives the protein CASSYSGTGFYEQYV. This chain uses TRBV6-2 or TRBV6-3 with TRBJ2-7; 8 bases match TRBD1. The CDR3 is 15 residues long. Germline lookup yields CDR1 MNHEY and CDR2 SVGEGT. With 0 bases clipped from V and 3 bases from J, the junction kept 4 bases outside the gene matches.

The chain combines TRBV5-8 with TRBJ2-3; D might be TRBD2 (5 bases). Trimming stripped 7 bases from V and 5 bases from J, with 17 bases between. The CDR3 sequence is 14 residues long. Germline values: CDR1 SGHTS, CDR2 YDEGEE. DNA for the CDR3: TGTGCCAGCCCTGACCTAACCGGGGAAGATACGCAGTATTTT. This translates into CASPDLTGEDTQYF.

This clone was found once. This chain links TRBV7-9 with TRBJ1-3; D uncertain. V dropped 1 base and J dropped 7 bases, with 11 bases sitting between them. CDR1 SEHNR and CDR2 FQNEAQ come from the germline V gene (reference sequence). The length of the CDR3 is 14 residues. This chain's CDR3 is CASSLGTDRNTIYF. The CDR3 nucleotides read TGTGCCAGCAGCTTAGGAACTGACCGTAACACCATATATTTT.

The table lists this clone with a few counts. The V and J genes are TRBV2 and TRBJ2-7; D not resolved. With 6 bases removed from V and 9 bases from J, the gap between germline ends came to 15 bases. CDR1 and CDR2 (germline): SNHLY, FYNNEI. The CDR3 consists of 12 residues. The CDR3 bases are TGTGCCAGCAGCCAAGTCAATCAGAGGCAGTACGTC. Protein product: CASSQVNQRQYV.

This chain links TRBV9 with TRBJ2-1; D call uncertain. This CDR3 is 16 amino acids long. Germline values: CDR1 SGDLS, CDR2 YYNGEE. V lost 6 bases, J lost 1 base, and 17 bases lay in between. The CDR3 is CASINVGLVSYNEQFF. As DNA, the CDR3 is TGTGCCAGCATTAACGTAGGGCTAGTTTCCTACAATGAGCAGTTCTTC.

For the CDR3, the DNA is TGTGCCAGCAGTTTTCTTATCAACTACGAGCAGTACGTC. It encodes CASSFLINYEQYV. The chain employs TRBV6-2 or TRBV6-3 and TRBJ2-7; D call uncertain. Germline V gives CDR1 MNHEY, CDR2 SVGEGT. CDR3 length: 13 residues. V was shortened by 4 bases and J by 3 bases, with 10 bases between the two germline ends.